The subject of this entry is one TCR beta chain. The CDR3 extends over 16 amino acids. Germline assignment: CDR1 MNHEY and CDR2 SVGEGT. The germline V and J ends were trimmed by 4 bases and 2 bases, with 18 bases remaining between them. The sample originates from a study of immune heterogeneity within non-small cell lung tumors. A multiplex PCR containing 32 V primers and 13 J primers was used to amplify TCR beta CDR3. TCRdb redid the calling of the multiplex PCR reads with MiXCR, one entry per CDR3 protein. The sample lists some 11,000 distinct CDR3 sequences; 25% to 30% were seen once. Per sample, 450 to 600 ng of bulk tumor genomic DNA was the template used. Surgery yielded several widely spaced biopsies per primary tumor. Surgery that was curative in intent was performed on patients with untreated, newly diagnosed non-small cell lung cancer. Everyone who gave samples had just been diagnosed with non-small cell lung cancer and was having surgery with curative intent.

This clonotype was sampled from a woman aged 55-75 years with non-small cell lung cancer. Material for sequencing was lung tumor tissue. V usage is TRBV6-2 or TRBV6-3 and J usage is TRBJ2-7, with D tentatively TRBD2 (7 bases). As DNA, the CDR3 is TGTGCCAGCAGTTCCAATGCAGGGGAGGGCCCCTACGAGCAGTACTTC. Protein: CASSSNAGEGPYEQYF.